This T cell receptor (beta chain) came from a study of blood T cell repertoires in COVID-19. The overall study: Sources were T cells, B-cell-depleted T cells, or PBMCs; the material itself was cDNA or gDNA.

Trimming took 4 bases from V and 1 from J; bases not matched to a gene: 5. Germline V gene sequence: CDR1 LGHNA, CDR2 YNFKEQ. The CDR3 loop spans 17 amino acids. This table comes from immunoSEQ multiplex PCR, and its TCRdb copy is limited to in-frame clones, with some not included. The repertoire consists of approximately 260,000 clones, with under 90% occurring once and the leading ten covering about 9.1%. The receptor was isolated from a human donor in a cohort sampled during active COVID-19. Material: peripheral blood. The chain carries TRBV4-2 and TRBJ2-2; 11 positions agree with TRBD2. CDR3 amino acids: CASSPHTSGGNTGELFF. The CDR3 region has the DNA TGTGCCAGCAGCCCACACACTAGCGGGGGGAACACCGGGGAGCTGTTTTTT.